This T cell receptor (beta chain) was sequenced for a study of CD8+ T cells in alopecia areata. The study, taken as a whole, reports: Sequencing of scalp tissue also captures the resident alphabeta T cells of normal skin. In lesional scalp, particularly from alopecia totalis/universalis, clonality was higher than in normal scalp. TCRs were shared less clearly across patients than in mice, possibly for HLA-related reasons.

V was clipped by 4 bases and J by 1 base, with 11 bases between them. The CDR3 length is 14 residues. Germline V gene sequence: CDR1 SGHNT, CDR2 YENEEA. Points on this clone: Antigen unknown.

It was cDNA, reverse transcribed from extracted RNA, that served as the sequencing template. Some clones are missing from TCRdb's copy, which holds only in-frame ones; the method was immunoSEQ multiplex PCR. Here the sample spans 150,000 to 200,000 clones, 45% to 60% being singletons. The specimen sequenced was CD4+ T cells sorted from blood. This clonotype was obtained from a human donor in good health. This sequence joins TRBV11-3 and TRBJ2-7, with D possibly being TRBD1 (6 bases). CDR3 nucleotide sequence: TGTGCCAGCAGCTCAACAGGACAGTCCTACGAGCAGTACTTC. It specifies CASSSTGQSYEQYF.